The 29 T cell receptor beta chains below come from one sample, sequenced in a study of T cells in Graves' hyperthyroidism and ophthalmopathy. RNA transcripts were the template for amplifying TCR beta CDR3 regions. A first-round RT-PCR of the TCR CDR3 used the HTBI primer set. One entry per CDR3 protein, called by TCRdb with MiXCR from the multiplex PCR reads. The table includes under 300,000 distinct CDR3 sequences, about 16% detected once. Sequencing was done on a sample of blood. These receptors originate from a woman in her fifties or sixties with Graves' hyperthyroidism that later progressed to Graves' ophthalmopathy.

There are many counts of this clonotype. The rearrangement links TRBV2 to TRBJ1-5; the D gene is possibly TRBD1 (6 bases). The V and J ends lost 4 bases and 0 bases respectively, with 7 bases between them. The germline V gene encodes CDR1 SNHLY and CDR2 FYNNEI. This CDR3 is 14 amino acids long. Written as DNA, the CDR3 is TGTGCCAGCAGTGCAGGGGATAGCAATCAGCCCCAGCATTTT. This sequence encodes CASSAGDSNQPQHF.

There are a few counts of this clonotype. This chain's CDR3 is CASSIPNPRNQPQHF. The CDR3 DNA reads as TGTGCCAGTAGCATTCCAAACCCCCGCAATCAGCCCCAGCATTTT. V gene TRBV11-2 combines with J gene TRBJ1-5; D gene unclear. In germline, CDR1 is SGHAT, CDR2 FQNNGV. Trimming took 9 bases from V and 2 from J, leaving 17 bases between them. The CDR3 contains 15 residues.

This clonotype was detected a few times. J is TRBJ2-7 and V is TRBV11-2, with D unresolved. V lost 2 bases to trimming and J lost 2 bases, with 7 bases between them. This CDR3 has 13 amino acids. CDR1 is SGHAT, CDR2 FQNNGV, per germline. Here the CDR3 reads CASSLHSTYEQYF. Written as DNA, the CDR3 is TGTGCCAGCAGCTTACATTCCACCTACGAGCAGTACTTC.

The chain couples TRBV19 to TRBJ2-2, with 11 bases aligning to TRBD2. V shed 3 bases, J shed 6 bases, and the junction held 3 bases outside the gene matches. The V gene's germline CDR1 is LNHDA and CDR2 SQIVND (reference sequence). There are 15 residues in the CDR3. CDR3 sequence reads: CASSISGRASGELFF. DNA of the CDR3: TGTGCCAGTAGTATTAGCGGGAGGGCCTCCGGGGAGCTGTTTTTT.

In this sample, this clonotype turned up many times. The rearrangement links TRBV30 to TRBJ2-2; no clear D gene. Germline V lookup: CDR1 GTSNPN, CDR2 SVGIG (reference sequence). The CDR3 loop spans 14 amino acids. With 0 bases removed from V and 6 bases from J, the gap between germline ends came to 11 bases. The CDR3 here is CAWSVLRWSGELFF. For the CDR3, the DNA is TGTGCCTGGAGTGTACTTCGTTGGTCCGGGGAGCTGTTTTTT. Filled out from reference TRBV30 and TRBJ2-2, the complete variable domain reads SQTIHQWPATLVQPVGSPLSLECTVEGTSNPNLYWYRQAAGRGLQLLFYSVGIGQISSEVPQNLSASRPQDRQFILSSKKLLLSDSGFYLCAWSVLRWSGELFFGEGSRLTVL.

The sample holds a few counts of this clonotype. The chain uses TRBV24-1 and TRBJ2-3; D is tentatively TRBD1 or TRBD2 (6 bases each). This CDR3 spans 15 amino acids. V was clipped by 11 bases and J by 0 bases, with 17 bases between them. CDR1 is KGHDR, CDR2 SFDVKD, per germline. CDR3 region: CAIILGGPSTDTQYF. The CDR3 region has the DNA TGTGCCATCATCTTGGGGGGCCCTAGCACAGATACGCAGTATTTT.

This clonotype has at least ten counts. This chain uses TRBV7-9 with TRBJ2-1, with 8 bases that match TRBD2. Germline lookup yields CDR1 SEHNR and CDR2 FQNEAQ (reference sequence). V lost 2 bases, J lost 7 bases, and 10 bases stayed unmatched. CDR3 length: 16 amino acids. CDR3 coding DNA: TGTGCCAGCAGCTTACAGCGGGAGTATGAGAGAAATGAGCAGTTCTTC. It is translated as CASSLQREYERNEQFF.

The V and J genes are TRBV28 and TRBJ1-2; 10 bases match TRBD1. V lost 8 bases to trimming and J lost 4 bases; unmatched junction nucleotides: 7. There are 14 residues in the CDR3. Germline V gene lookup returns CDR1 MDHEN and CDR2 SYDVKM. The chain's CDR3 is CASGRRDRGYGYTF. The CDR3 region has the DNA TGTGCCAGCGGCCGTAGGGACAGGGGCTATGGCTACACCTTC.

This clonotype has ten or more counts. The chain couples TRBV12-3 or TRBV12-4 to TRBJ1-6; no clear D. The V and J ends lost 6 bases and 10 bases respectively, with 13 bases between them. This CDR3 comprises 13 residues. As DNA, the CDR3 is TGTGCCAGCAGATCCCCGGGTGCATCACCCCTCCACTTT. It is translated as CASRSPGASPLHF.

This clonotype has a count of ten or more. This chain connects TRBV28 to TRBJ2-5; 10 bases are shared with TRBD1. The CDR3 consists of 15 residues. The trim removed 5 bases at V and 2 bases at J, leaving 5 bases unmatched. Germline assignment: CDR1 MDHEN and CDR2 SYDVKM. The CDR3 sequence is CASSQRTGGQETQYF. DNA for the CDR3: TGTGCCAGCAGTCAAAGGACAGGGGGACAAGAGACCCAGTACTTC.

There are many counts of this clonotype. J is TRBJ1-4 and V is TRBV28; D possibly corresponds to TRBD1 (6 bases). In germline, CDR1 is MDHEN, CDR2 SYDVKM. V lost 6 bases and J lost 8, with 13 bases in between. The CDR3 extends over 13 amino acids. CDR3 sequence (DNA): TGTGCCAGCAGATTAGGGGGTTTGGAAAAACTGTTTTTT. Amino acid sequence: CASRLGGLEKLFF. Full variable domain (rest looked up from reference TRBV28 and TRBJ1-4): DVKVTQSSRYLVKRTGEKVFLECVQDMDHENMFWYRQDPGLGLRLIYFSYDVKMKEKGDIPEGYSVSREKKERFSLILESASTNQTSMYLCASRLGGLEKLFFGSGTQLSVL.

V gene TRBV5-1 combines with J gene TRBJ2-7, with D unclear. The CDR3 spans 12 residues. Deletions cut 4 bases from V and 2 bases from J, with 7 bases between. The germline V gene has CDR1 SGHRS and CDR2 YFSETQ. The CDR3: CASSTDPYEQYF. For the CDR3, the DNA is TGCGCCAGCAGCACGGACCCCTACGAGCAGTACTTC.

In this sample, this clonotype turned up a few times. The gene calls are TRBV24-1 and TRBJ1-1, with D possibly TRBD1 on 6 matching bases. The germline V gene encodes CDR1 KGHDR and CDR2 SFDVKD. V lost 6 bases and J lost 1, with 11 bases in between. The CDR3 is 14 residues long. This CDR3 reads CATSLTGKNTEAFF. The CDR3 region has the DNA TGTGCCACCAGTCTCACAGGGAAGAACACTGAAGCTTTCTTT.

This clonotype was picked up many times. CDR3 region: CASSLWTSGKFEQFF. The CDR3 nucleotides are TGTGCCAGCAGCCTCTGGACTAGCGGGAAGTTTGAGCAGTTCTTC. V is TRBV7-9 and J is TRBJ2-1, with TRBD2 matching over 12 bases. The CDR3 loop spans 15 amino acids. The trim removed 5 bases at V and 9 bases at J, leaving 8 bases unmatched. The germline V gene encodes CDR1 SEHNR and CDR2 FQNEAQ (reference sequence).

This clonotype has ten or more counts. The genes are TRBV20-1 and TRBJ1-2; D might be TRBD1 (5 bases). This CDR3 region has 12 residues. Germline V gene sequence: CDR1 DFQATT, CDR2 SNEGSKA (reference sequence). V gave up 2 bases and J gave up 4 bases, with 8 bases separating them. CDR3 sequence (DNA): TGCAGTGCTAGAAAAGGGGTCTATGGCTACACCTTC. Amino acids: CSARKGVYGYTF.

This clonotype showed up many times. V usage is TRBV20-1 and J usage is TRBJ1-2; possibly TRBD1 for D (6 bases). Germline V gene lookup returns CDR1 DFQATT and CDR2 SNEGSKA (reference sequence). With 6 bases removed from V and 4 bases from J, the gap between germline ends came to 15 bases. The CDR3 length is 13 residues. CDR3 in amino acids: CSATGTLLYGYTF. In DNA form, the CDR3 reads TGCAGTGCCACCGGGACACTTCTCTATGGCTACACCTTC.

This clonotype was found many times. The rearrangement uses TRBV5-1 and TRBJ2-7, with D possibly being TRBD2 (5 bases). Trimming shortened V by 2 bases and J by 7 bases, and 10 bases separated the two germline ends. Germline V gives CDR1 SGHRS, CDR2 YFSETQ. The CDR3 has 12 residues. The CDR3, as DNA: TGCGCCAGCAGCTTCGGGGTCGGGGAGCAGTACTTC. The encoded protein is CASSFGVGEQYF.

This clonotype was picked up many times. V is TRBV2 and J is TRBJ1-5; TRBD1 might be the D (5 bases). The CDR3 spans 15 residues. CDR1 and CDR2 from the germline V gene are SNHLY and FYNNEI. V gave up 4 bases and J gave up 2 bases, with 12 bases separating them. This chain's CDR3 is CASSGGVFGNQPQHF. The CDR3 bases are TGTGCCAGCAGTGGAGGGGTTTTTGGCAATCAGCCCCAGCATTTT.

In its sample, this clonotype was seen many times. The chain carries TRBV20-1 and TRBJ2-2; D is uncertain. Per germline, CDR1 DFQATT and CDR2 SNEGSKA (reference sequence). The CDR3 has 11 amino acids. Trimming took 3 bases from V and 3 from J, leaving 2 bases between them. The CDR3: CSARDTGELFF. In DNA, the CDR3 is TGCAGTGCTAGGGACACCGGGGAGCTGTTTTTT.

This chain uses TRBV14 with TRBJ1-5; 7 nucleotides line up with TRBD1. The germline CDR1 and CDR2 sequences are SGHDN and FVKESK. V shed 1 base and J 12 bases; nucleotides not matched to a gene: 6. The CDR3 contains 13 residues. Here the CDR3 DNA reads TGTGCCAGCAGCCAAGGACCCCAGGGGGTCCAGCATTTT. This codes for CASSQGPQGVQHF.

This clonotype was seen only a few times. This chain connects TRBV28 to TRBJ2-4; D remains unclear. Germline V gene sequence: CDR1 MDHEN, CDR2 SYDVKM. V dropped 6 bases and J dropped 1 base, with 16 bases sitting between them. The CDR3 consists of 16 residues. The DNA of the CDR3 is TGTGCCAGCAGCCCTACAACCGTCCTGGCCAAAAACATTCAGTACTTC. Translating it yields CASSPTTVLAKNIQYF.

The sample holds many counts of this clonotype. The chain has TRBV6-1 and TRBJ1-4; 9 nucleotides match TRBD1. CDR3 length equals 14 residues. CDR1 is MNHNS, CDR2 SASEGT, per germline. Germline trimming cut 7 bases from V and 5 bases from J; bases unmatched to any gene: 5. CDR3 DNA: TGTGCCAGCAATCGGGACAGGGTAAATGAAAAACTGTTTTTT. Translation: CASNRDRVNEKLFF.

The chain uses TRBV6-1 and TRBJ1-1; 8 bases line up with TRBD1. The CDR3 length is 15 residues. CDR1 is MNHNS, CDR2 SASEGT, per germline. V dropped 7 bases and J dropped 4; count of bases not matched to a gene: 11. The CDR3 reads CASTLRRTGSTEAFF. The CDR3 nucleotides read TGTGCCAGCACCCTACGAAGGACAGGGTCCACTGAAGCTTTCTTT.

This clonotype was found many times. The gene calls are TRBV6-1 and TRBJ1-2; D ambiguous. Germline CDR1 reads MNHNS; CDR2 reads SASEGT. This CDR3 is 12 amino acids long. The ends were cut back, 7 bases at V and 7 bases at J, with 13 bases in the middle. CDR3 sequence (DNA): TGTGCCAGCACGGGGAGGTATTCTGGCTACACCTTC. It translates to CASTGRYSGYTF.

The rearrangement joins TRBV12-3 or TRBV12-4 to TRBJ2-6; D is uncertain. The germline V and J ends were trimmed by 6 bases and 11 bases, with 8 bases remaining between them. The CDR3 contains 11 residues. The CDR3 region is CASSRLDVLTF. DNA of the CDR3: TGTGCCAGCAGCCGGCTGGACGTCCTGACTTTC.

The chain carries TRBV20-1 and TRBJ1-5, with D perhaps TRBD1 (5 bases). The CDR3 covers 15 residues. The V gene's germline CDR1 is DFQATT and CDR2 SNEGSKA (reference sequence). The ends were cut back, 5 bases at V and 0 bases at J, with 14 bases in the middle. The CDR3 protein is CSAGAWGDSNQPQHF. DNA of the CDR3: TGCAGTGCTGGCGCATGGGGGGATAGCAATCAGCCCCAGCATTTT.

This clonotype occurred many times. The J gene is TRBJ1-2, the V gene TRBV7-8; possibly TRBD1 for D (5 bases). Deletions cut 3 bases from V and 4 bases from J, with 15 bases between. The CDR3 has 15 amino acids. Germline CDR1 reads SGHVS; CDR2 reads FQNEAQ. This CDR3 is CASSLVWGVGYGYTF. The DNA for the CDR3 is TGTGCCAGCAGCTTGGTTTGGGGGGTAGGCTATGGCTACACCTTC.

V is TRBV14 and J is TRBJ2-1, with D tentatively TRBD1 (5 bases). Trimming removed 6 bases from V and 5 bases from J, with 8 bases in between. The V gene's germline CDR1 is SGHDN and CDR2 FVKESK. There are 12 residues in the CDR3. Here the CDR3 reads CASSHRNNEQFF. The CDR3, as DNA: TGTGCCAGCAGTCACAGGAACAATGAGCAGTTCTTC. Based on the CDR3 plus reference TRBV14 and TRBJ2-1, the full variable domain is EAGVTQFPSHSVIEKGQTVTLRCDPISGHDNLYWYRRVMGKEIKFLLHFVKESKQDESGMPNNRFLAERTGGTYSTLKVQPAELEDSGVYFCASSHRNNEQFFGPGTRLTVL.

This clonotype was recorded many times. The CDR3 sequence: CASSFGGLEKLFF. In DNA, the CDR3 is TGTGCCAGCAGTTTTGGGGGGCTTGAAAAACTGTTTTTT. The genes are TRBV27 and TRBJ1-4; tentatively, D is TRBD1 (6 bases). The germline V gene has CDR1 MNHEY and CDR2 SMNVEV (reference sequence). Trimming cost V 3 bases and J 7 bases, with 9 bases left between them. There are 13 residues in the CDR3.